A single sample gave rise to the 25 T cell receptor beta chains below, sequenced in a study of CD8+ T cells in alopecia areata. Extracted RNA was reverse transcribed into cDNA, the sequencing template. Here immunoSEQ multiplex PCR was the method, and the copy in TCRdb shows in-frame clones only, minus some. This repertoire holds 290,000 or so clones, and none appear only once. Combined cutaneous lymph node cells underwent sorting by CD4, CD8alpha, NKG2D, NKG2ACE and additional markers. Sequenced material: CD4+ T cells sorted from a lymph node. These receptors came from a C3H/HeJ mouse with alopecia areata. MHC haplotype of the strain: H2-k.

This clone was seen only a few times. Gene names follow the mouse nomenclature. The read finishes 4 residues shy of the CDR3 end, and the germline J gene is used to complete it. Other DNA sequences in this specimen translate into the identical CDR3. The chain links TRBV14 to TRBJ2-4; weak D call: TRBD1 (6 bases). The CDR3 totals 15 residues. V was clipped by 1 base and J by 0 bases, with 9 bases between them. Germline assignment: CDR1 SGHDT and CDR2 FRDEAV. The CDR3 loop reads CASSFTDSSQNTLYF. The DNA read from the CDR3 is TGTGCCAGCAGTTTCACGGACAGTAGTCAAAAC.

To note about this clone: Gene names and germline refer to mouse. The CDR3 extends 4 residues past the end of the read, so its final part is completed from the germline J gene. Other DNA sequences from this sample encode an identical CDR3 as well. J is TRBJ2-7 and V is TRBV5, with TRBD1 identical over 9 bases. This CDR3 region has 15 residues. Germline V gene data show CDR1 as LGHNA and CDR2 as YNLKQL (reference sequence). The CDR3 sequence is CASSQEGQGGYEQYF. CDR3 DNA, as far as it was read: TGTGCCAGCAGCCAAGAGGGACAGGGAGGGTAT.

Worth noting for this clone: Gene names and germline refer to mouse. The read terminates 4 residues ahead of where the CDR3 ends, so the germline J gene completes it. The rearrangement joins TRBV5 to TRBJ1-1; a possible D gene is TRBD1 (6 bases). Trimming took off 1 base at V and 3 bases at J, with 12 bases between the two ends. Germline V gene sequence: CDR1 LGHNA, CDR2 YNLKQL (reference sequence). The CDR3 loop spans 15 amino acids. The CDR3 reads CASSQVGGRDTEVFF. Incomplete CDR3 DNA: TGTGCCAGCAGCCAAGTGGGGGGGCGGGACACA.

This clone showed up just a few times. The genes are named according to mouse. The CDR3 end lies 4 residues beyond the end of the read and is filled in from the germline J gene. The J gene is TRBJ2-4, the V gene TRBV1; D is perhaps TRBD1 (6 bases). V was cut by 1 base and J by 2 bases, with 10 bases left in between. Per the germline V gene, CDR1 is NSQYPW and CDR2 is LRSPGD (reference sequence). The CDR3 extends over 15 amino acids. The CDR3 DNA, read in part, is TGCACCTGCAGTGCAGGCAGGGGAGATCAAAAC. The encoded protein is CTCSAGRGDQN. The CDR3 reads in full as CTCSAGRGDQNTLYF.

A remark on this clone: The genes are named according to mouse. The CDR3 extends 4 residues past the end of the read, so its final part is completed from the germline J gene. This chain uses TRBV13-1 with TRBJ2-3; 7 bases line up with TRBD1. Per germline, CDR1 NSHNY and CDR2 SYGAGN. The CDR3 has 16 amino acids. With V trimmed by 0 bases and J by 0 bases, 4 bases remained unmatched. CDR3 sequence reads: CASSDAGGHSAETLYF. Partial CDR3 DNA: TGTGCCAGCAGTGATGCAGGGGGACATAGTGCAGAA.

In this sample, this clone turned up a few times. Here the gene names and germline are mouse. The read ends 4 residues before the CDR3 terminus; that terminus is restored from the germline J gene. The chain joins TRBV19 to TRBJ1-1; D is possibly TRBD1 (6 bases). Germline V CDR1 and CDR2: FNHDT, SITEND (reference sequence). The CDR3 consists of 12 residues. Here the CDR3 reads CASSIGQIEVFF. The covered CDR3 bases are TGTGCCAGCAGTATTGGACAGATA.

This clone has more than one count but fewer than ten. Germline and genes here are mouse. The DNA ends 4 residues before the CDR3 does, and the rest of the CDR3 is filled in from the germline J gene. This same CDR3 is encoded by further DNA sequences in the sample. This rearrangement joins TRBV19 to TRBJ2-2, with 8 bases aligning to TRBD1. The CDR3 sequence is 13 residues long. CDR1 and CDR2 from the germline V gene are FNHDT and SITEND (reference sequence). The ends lost 4 bases at V and 5 bases at J; junction bases unmatched: 1. The CDR3 loop is CASSRQGTGQLYF. Partial CDR3 DNA: TGTGCCAGCAGTCGACAGGGGACCGGG. The full variable domain, in which reference TRBV19 and TRBJ2-2 provide the parts outside the CDR3, is GGIITQTPKFLIGQEGQKLTLKCQQNFNHDTMYWYRQDSGKGLRLIYYSITENDLQKGDLSEGYDASREKKSSFSLTVTSAQKNEMAVFLCASSRQGTGQLYFGEGSKLTVL.

This clone has just a few counts. Gene names denote mouse genes. The CDR3 goes on 4 residues after the read ends, and that part is filled in from the germline J gene. The sample holds other DNA sequences that translate to the same CDR3. The chain carries TRBV13-1 and TRBJ2-7; TRBD1 might be the D (7 bases). Trimming removed 0 bases from V and 2 bases from J, with 9 bases in between. Looked up from germline, CDR1 is NSHNY and CDR2 is SYGAGN. The CDR3 sequence is 14 residues long. The CDR3 is CASSDEGGAYEQYF. Partial CDR3 DNA: TGTGCCAGCAGTGATGAAGGGGGCGCCTAT.

As for this clone: Mouse germline and gene names are used. The CDR3 end is not reached by the read, which stops 4 residues before it; the germline J gene fills it in. V gene TRBV19 combines with J gene TRBJ1-2, with TRBD1 as a possible D gene (5 bases). This CDR3 region has 13 residues. Trimming took 7 bases from V and 3 from J, leaving 13 bases between them. CDR1 FNHDT and CDR2 SITEND come from the germline V gene (reference sequence). The chain's CDR3 is CASSLTGYSDYTF. CDR3 DNA, as far as it was read: TGTGCCAGCTCCCTTACAGGTTACTCC.

This clone was counted between two and nine times. Mouse gene names apply. The observed sequence ends 4 residues before the CDR3 terminus, with the missing tail filled in from the germline J gene. The gene calls are TRBV19 and TRBJ2-5; TRBD1 matches at 9 bases. The CDR3 spans 14 residues. Germline lookup yields CDR1 FNHDT and CDR2 SITEND (reference sequence). The sequenced part of the CDR3 DNA is TGTGCCAGCAGTTCTTTGACAGGGGGAGAC. As protein: CASSSLTGGD. The whole CDR3 protein reads CASSSLTGGDTQYF.

This clone appeared a few times. Gene names are the mouse ones. The CDR3 end lies 4 residues beyond the end of the read and is filled in from the germline J gene. This sample includes further DNA sequences coding for the same CDR3. V is TRBV19 and J is TRBJ1-2; D ambiguous. V was cut by 4 bases and J by 0 bases, with 7 bases left in between. The CDR3 spans 13 residues. The germline V gene encodes CDR1 FNHDT and CDR2 SITEND (reference sequence). The DNA read from the CDR3 is TGTGCCAGCAGTCCCCAGACAAACTCC. It specifies CASSPQTNS. The complete CDR3 protein is CASSPQTNSDYTF.

This clone was observed a handful of times. Each gene name is a mouse one. The CDR3 bases that were read are TGTGCCAGCAGCTCACAGGGGGAT. Translated, it gives CASSSQGD. The whole CDR3 reads CASSSQGDEQYF. This chain uses TRBV14 with TRBJ2-7; TRBD1 agrees at 8 bases. The sequenced fragment ends 4 residues before the CDR3 boundary, so the rest is inferred from the germline J gene. In germline, CDR1 is SGHDT, CDR2 FRDEAV. The CDR3 consists of 12 residues.

Concerning this clone itself: The genes are named according to mouse. The read ends 4 residues before the CDR3 terminus; that terminus is restored from the germline J gene. The V and J genes are TRBV13-2 and TRBJ2-4; D might be TRBD1 (5 bases). Trimming removed 0 bases from V and 3 bases from J, with 5 bases in between. There are 13 residues in the CDR3. Germline assignment: CDR1 NNHNN and CDR2 SYGAGS (reference sequence). The CDR3 bases that were read are TGTGCCAGCGGTGATGAGGGGCAAAAC. This codes for CASGDEGQN. The whole CDR3 sequence is CASGDEGQNTLYF.

This clone was counted a few times. Germline and genes here are mouse. The sequenced fragment ends 3 residues before the CDR3 boundary, so the rest is inferred from the germline J gene. This chain joins TRBV13-1 and TRBJ1-6; TRBD1 might be the D (6 bases). TRBJ1-6 carries the ORF label, with uncertain function. This CDR3 has 14 residues. Germline CDR1 NSHNY, CDR2 SYGAGN. The part of the CDR3 DNA that was read is TGTGCCAGCAGTGATGCTGGGACATCAATACCC. Translation gives CASSDAGTSIP. The CDR3 as a whole reads CASSDAGTSIPLYF.

A note on this clone: Gene names and germline refer to mouse. The read ends 4 residues before the CDR3 terminus; that terminus is restored from the germline J gene. This chain links TRBV31 with TRBJ2-2, with 10 bases aligning to TRBD2. V gave up 2 bases and J gave up 3 bases; unmatched junction bases: 3. This CDR3 spans 15 amino acids. Germline V gene lookup returns CDR1 GKSSPN and CDR2 SITVG. CDR3 loop: CAWSWTGGDTGQLYF. The DNA read from the CDR3 is TGTGCCTGGAGTTGGACTGGGGGAGACACCGGG. The variable domain in full, completed from reference TRBV31 and TRBJ2-2, reads AQTIHQWPVAEIKAVGSPLSLGCTIKGKSSPNLYWYWQATGGTLQQLFYSITVGQVESVVQLNLSASRPKDDQFILSTEKLLLSHSGFYLCAWSWTGGDTGQLYFGEGSKLTVL.

Of note for this clone: Gene names and germline match the mouse. The read is 4 residues too short to cover the CDR3 end, so that end is filled in from the germline J gene. V usage is TRBV13-3 and J usage is TRBJ2-3, with D possibly matching TRBD1 (6 bases). The CDR3 is 14 amino acids. From germline, CDR1 is NNHDY and CDR2 SYVADS. V lost 4 bases and J 1 base, leaving 10 bases between the germline ends. The part of the CDR3 DNA that was read is TGTGCCAGCAGTACAGGGAAGCGTGCAGAA. It codes for CASSTGKRAE. The entire CDR3 sequence reads CASSTGKRAETLYF.

This clone was counted between two and nine times. These gene names are mouse names. The read is 4 residues too short to cover the CDR3 end, so that end is filled in from the germline J gene. Other DNA sequences from this sample encode an identical CDR3 as well. This chain connects TRBV13-2 to TRBJ2-1, with a tentative D call TRBD2 (6 bases). V lost 2 bases and J 3 bases, leaving 9 bases between the germline ends. Germline V gene data show CDR1 as NNHNN and CDR2 as SYGAGS (reference sequence). This CDR3 region has 14 residues. The CDR3: CASGELGPYAEQFF. The CDR3 bases that were read are TGTGCCAGCGGTGAGCTGGGGCCCTATGCT.

The sample holds a few counts of this clone. Just one base apart from a much larger clone, this may be a read error. Gene names refer to mouse genes. The read halts 4 residues ahead of the CDR3 end, with the missing end drawn from the germline J gene. Different DNA sequences within this sample yield the same CDR3. The rearrangement joins TRBV13-3 to TRBJ2-7; tentatively, D is TRBD1 (6 bases). The V gene's germline CDR1 is NNHDY and CDR2 SYVADS. V was shortened by 2 bases and J by 3 bases, with 6 bases between the two germline ends. The CDR3 runs 12 residues. The CDR3 is CASSEDSYEQYF. The sequenced CDR3 bases are TGTGCCAGCAGTGAGGACAGCTAT.

Only a few counts were recorded for this clone. The listed genes are named as in mouse. The sequenced fragment ends 4 residues before the CDR3 boundary, so the rest is inferred from the germline J gene. This same CDR3 is encoded by further DNA sequences in the sample. This rearrangement joins TRBV1 to TRBJ2-2, with TRBD1 as a possible D gene (6 bases). The CDR3 loop spans 16 amino acids. V gave up 0 bases and J gave up 0 bases, with 8 bases separating them. Germline V gene sequence: CDR1 NSQYPW, CDR2 LRSPGD (reference sequence). The sequenced part of the CDR3 DNA is TGCACCTGCAGTGCAGACAGGGGAGCAAACACCGGG. Protein: CTCSADRGANTG. The entire CDR3 protein reads CTCSADRGANTGQLYF. Looking up the rest from reference TRBV1 and TRBJ2-2 gives the full variable domain: VTLLEQNPRWRLVPRGQAVNLRCILKNSQYPWMSWYQQDLQKQLQWLFTLRSPGDKEVKSLPGADYLATRVTDTELRLQVANMSQGRTLYCTCSADRGANTGQLYFGEGSKLTVL.

This clone has a handful of counts. Mouse gene names apply. The sequenced part of the CDR3 DNA is TGTGCCAGCAGTGGACTGGACCAAGAC. Encoded protein: CASSGLDQD. The complete CDR3 sequence is CASSGLDQDTQYF. The chain employs TRBV13-3 and TRBJ2-5, with D possibly TRBD2 on 6 matching bases. The read ends 4 residues before the CDR3 terminus; that terminus is restored from the germline J gene. V lost 3 bases and J lost 1, with 6 bases in between. Germline CDR1 is NNHDY and CDR2 is SYVADS. This CDR3 comprises 13 residues.

On this clone: Each gene name is a mouse one. The CDR3 end falls 3 residues outside the read, so it is completed with the germline J gene. V usage is TRBV31 and J usage is TRBJ1-6; the D gene is possibly TRBD1 (5 bases). TRBJ1-6 falls under the ORF class, with uncertain function. V dropped 0 bases and J dropped 3 bases, with 9 bases sitting between them. This CDR3 region has 15 residues. Germline V lookup: CDR1 GKSSPN, CDR2 SITVG. The CDR3 reads CAWSLRGYYNSPLYF. The covered CDR3 bases are TGTGCCTGGAGTCTAAGGGGTTACTATAATTCGCCC.

This clone was recorded at least ten times. Germline and genes: mouse. The read finishes 4 residues shy of the CDR3 end, and the germline J gene is used to complete it. J is TRBJ1-2 and V is TRBV29, with 9 positions matching TRBD1. V gave up 4 bases and J gave up 1 base; unmatched junction bases: 1. Germline CDR1 is MSHET and CDR2 is SYDVDS. This CDR3 contains 14 residues. CDR3 protein: CASSSTGGNSDYTF. The part of the CDR3 DNA that was read is TGTGCTAGCAGTTCGACAGGGGGAAACTCC. Supplemented by reference TRBV29 and TRBJ1-2, the full variable domain reads DMKVTQMPRYLIKRMGENVLLECGQDMSHETMYWYRQDPGLGLQLIYISYDVDSNSEGDIPKGYRVSRKKREHFSLILDSAKTNQTSVYFCASSSTGGNSDYTFGSGTRLLVI.

This clone came up many times. Genes and germline come from the mouse. The read terminates 4 residues ahead of where the CDR3 ends, so the germline J gene completes it. The sample contains more than one DNA sequence encoding this CDR3. The V call is TRBV13-2, the J call TRBJ2-5, with a tentative D call TRBD1 (5 bases). The germline gives CDR1 NNHNN, CDR2 SYGAGS (reference sequence). The CDR3 runs to 12 residues. The DNA read from the CDR3 is TGTGCCAGCGGTGATGCAGGGGAC. Its protein is CASGDAGD. The full CDR3 protein reads CASGDAGDTQYF.

This clone appeared a few times. This may be a read error, as it is one base from a much larger clone. Gene names are the mouse ones. The CDR3 extends 4 residues past the end of the read, so its final part is completed from the germline J gene. At the DNA level, this CDR3 is encoded by other sequences in the same sample as well. The V call is TRBV14, the J call TRBJ1-1; maybe TRBD1 (6 bases). This CDR3 spans 14 amino acids. Trimming pared 3 bases from V and 0 bases from J, leaving 9 bases between. Per the germline V gene, CDR1 is SGHDT and CDR2 is FRDEAV. The CDR3 region is CASSSGTTNTEVFF. The DNA read from the CDR3 is TGTGCCAGCAGTTCCGGGACAACAAACACA. Combining the CDR3 with reference TRBV14 and TRBJ1-1 gives the whole variable domain EAGVTQSPRYAVLQEGQAVSFWCDPISGHDTLYWYQQPRDQGPQLLVYFRDEAVIDNSQLPSDRFSAVRPKGTNSTLKIQSAKQGDTATYLCASSSGTTNTEVFFGKGTRLTVV.

Regarding this clone: All gene names here are mouse names. The read ends 3 residues before the CDR3 terminus; that terminus is restored from the germline J gene. This chain joins TRBV19 and TRBJ1-6; 7 bases are a match to TRBD1. TRBJ1-6 is noted as an ORF with a role that remains uncertain. Germline values: CDR1 FNHDT, CDR2 SITEND (reference sequence). The CDR3 is made up of 15 amino acids. With 6 bases clipped from V and 0 bases from J, the junction kept 3 bases outside the gene matches. CDR3 DNA (partial): TGTGCCAGCACACAGGGGAATTCCTATAATTCGCCC. It specifies CASTQGNSYNSP. The full CDR3 protein is CASTQGNSYNSPLYF.